These T cell receptor beta chains were read from a single sample in a study of Siglec-9 on CD8 T cells in melanoma. Only in-frame clones appear in the TCRdb table, and some are missing; sequencing was by immunoSEQ multiplex PCR. The top ten clones hold roughly 6.3% of a sample with 25,000 to 30,000 clones, about 80% of them seen once. Sequencing input: Siglec-9- CD8+ T cells sorted from blood. The receptors come from a human donor in good health. Each CDR3 is given with its conserved first and last residue. Each record gives: clone size, J gene, D gene, V gene, CDR3 protein, CDR3 DNA. A D gene is named only where the DNA matches it firmly. Size values are once, few and many counts, or a class for expanded clones, and some rows have none.

>-|TRBJ1-3|-|TRBV9
CASSPTTSGNTIYF
TGTGCCAGCAGCCCGACTACCTCTGGAAACACCATATATTTT
>-|TRBJ2-1|TRBD2|TRBV19
CASSILAGLANEQFF
TGTGCCAGTAGTATACTAGCGGGCCTGGCTAATGAGCAGTTCTTC
>-|TRBJ1-6|-|TRBV27
CASSLSAALGSPLHF
TGTGCCAGCAGTTTATCGGCCGCCTTGGGTTCACCCCTCCACTTT
>-|TRBJ2-1|-|TRBV7-6
CASSLGPGKEQFF
TGTGCCAGCAGCTTAGGGCCGGGAAAAGAGCAGTTCTTC
>-|TRBJ1-2|-|TRBV27
CASSFSLGDGYTF
TGTGCCAGCAGTTTTTCGTTAGGGGATGGCTACACCTTC
>-|TRBJ2-2|-|TRBV10-3
CAISESVTAGELFF
TGTGCCATCAGTGAGTCGGTGACGGCCGGGGAGCTGTTTTTT
>-|TRBJ1-2|TRBD1|TRBV19
CASSIQGAHGYTF
TGTGCCAGTAGTATACAGGGGGCGCACGGCTACACCTTC
>-|TRBJ2-7|-|TRBV29-1
CSVLPDSSYEQYF
TGCAGCGTCTTGCCGGACAGTTCCTACGAGCAGTACTTC
>-|TRBJ1-4|-|TRBV27
CASSLYRVNEKLFF
TGTGCCAGCAGTTTATACAGGGTAAATGAAAAACTGTTTTTT
>-|TRBJ1-5|TRBD1|TRBV7-9
CASSRMGQGDQPQHF
TGTGCCAGCAGCCGAATGGGACAGGGGGATCAGCCCCAGCATTTT
>-|TRBJ1-1|TRBD1|TRBV28
CASSPTGATEAFF
TGTGCCAGCAGTCCGACAGGGGCCACTGAAGCTTTCTTT
>-|TRBJ1-3|TRBD1|TRBV11-2
CASSLDFLGTGPGNTIYF
TGTGCCAGCAGCTTAGATTTTCTCGGGACAGGGCCTGGAAACACCATATATTTT
>-|TRBJ2-7|-|TRBV27
CASSLSPGDWNEQYF
TGTGCCAGCAGTTTATCGCCAGGGGACTGGAACGAGCAGTACTTC
>-|TRBJ2-1|-|TRBV27
CASTPKVGNEQFF
TGTGCCAGCACCCCTAAAGTAGGCAATGAGCAGTTCTTC
>-|TRBJ1-2|-|TRBV19
CASSIVGFIGYTF
TGTGCCAGTAGTATTGTTGGGTTTATAGGCTACACCTTC
>-|TRBJ1-2|-|TRBV29-1
CSVDDSEYYGYTF
TGCAGCGTTGATGACAGCGAATACTATGGCTACACCTTC
>-|TRBJ2-7|TRBD1|TRBV10-3
CATDPRTGNEQYF
TGTGCCACCGACCCCAGGACAGGGAACGAGCAGTACTTC
>-|TRBJ2-1|TRBD2|TRBV6-1
CASSIAGGPGNEQFF
TGTGCCAGCAGTATAGCGGGGGGGCCAGGCAATGAGCAGTTCTTC
>-|TRBJ2-1|TRBD2|TRBV27
CASSTGTSGSYNEQFF
TGTGCCAGCAGTACGGGGACTAGCGGGTCCTACAATGAGCAGTTCTTC
>few|TRBJ1-1|TRBD1|TRBV27
CASSQGATEAFF
TGTGCCAGCAGCCAGGGGGCCACTGAAGCTTTCTTT
>-|TRBJ2-7|-|TRBV27
CASRQGYEQYF
TGTGCCAGCAGACAGGGCTACGAGCAGTACTTC
>-|TRBJ1-1|-|TRBV14
CASSQGVSPTEAFF
TGTGCCAGCAGCCAAGGGGTATCCCCCACTGAAGCTTTCTTT
>-|TRBJ2-7|TRBD1|TRBV5-4
CASSSGDRYEQYF
TGTGCCAGCAGCTCTGGGGACAGGTACGAGCAGTACTTC
>once|TRBJ1-2|-|TRBV5-6
CASSGGGAVYGYTF
TGTGCCAGCAGCGGGGGTGGGGCCGTCTATGGCTACACCTTC
>-|TRBJ2-4|-|TRBV10-2
CASSESTILYF
TGCGCCAGCAGTGAGTCGACGATCCTGTACTTC
>once|TRBJ1-2|-|TRBV14
CASSQVGYGYTF
TGTGCCAGCAGCCAAGTAGGCTATGGCTACACCTTC
>-|TRBJ2-2|-|TRBV27
CASSLEGVGNTGELFF
TGTGCCAGCAGTCTCGAGGGGGTGGGGAACACCGGGGAGCTGTTTTTT
>-|TRBJ2-3|TRBD2|TRBV6-6
CASSFSSGYSTDTQYF
TGTGCCAGCAGTTTTTCTAGCGGCTATAGCACAGATACGCAGTATTTT
>-|TRBJ2-7|-|TRBV11-2
CASSFDRTYEQYF
TGTGCCAGCAGCTTCGACAGGACCTACGAGCAGTACTTC
>few|TRBJ1-2|-|TRBV29-1
CSVDTGTGYTF
TGCAGCGTCGACACAGGGACCGGCTACACCTTC
>-|TRBJ2-1|TRBD2|TRBV4-1
CASSPTSATTYNEQFF
TGCGCCAGCAGCCCCACTAGCGCCACGACCTACAATGAGCAGTTCTTC
>-|TRBJ2-5|TRBD1|TRBV9
CASSVEGRGLETQYF
TGTGCCAGCAGCGTAGAGGGCAGGGGGTTGGAGACCCAGTACTTC
>-|TRBJ2-1|TRBD1|TRBV19
CASSSLWKQGRQFF
TGTGCCAGTAGCAGCCTGTGGAAACAGGGGAGGCAGTTCTTC
>-|TRBJ1-1|-|TRBV11-3
CASSAGGPEAFF
TGTGCCAGCAGCGCCGGGGGACCTGAAGCTTTCTTT
>-|TRBJ1-2|TRBD1|TRBV27
CASSPRGQGSYGYTF
TGTGCCAGCAGTCCACGGGGACAGGGGTCCTATGGCTACACCTTC
>once|TRBJ2-7|-|TRBV18
CASSLPSSLEQYF
TGTGCCAGCTCACTACCCAGCAGTCTCGAGCAGTACTTC
>-|TRBJ2-1|-|TRBV4-1
CASSRVIGDNEQFF
TGCGCCAGCAGTCGTGTTATCGGTGATAATGAGCAGTTCTTC
>once|TRBJ2-1|-|TRBV5-1
CASSLRGGASSYNEQFF
TGCGCCAGCAGCTTGAGGGGCGGGGCCAGCTCCTACAATGAGCAGTTCTTC
>once|TRBJ1-2|-|TRBV7-8
CASSSTSLWRNNGYTF
TGTGCCAGCAGCTCTACCTCCCTCTGGAGGAACAATGGCTACACCTTC
>-|TRBJ2-6|TRBD1|TRBV7-9
CASRGQGLGANVLTF
TGTGCCAGCAGAGGACAGGGACTCGGAGCCAACGTCCTGACTTTC
>-|TRBJ2-7|TRBD1|TRBV7-6
CASSPRGRDAYEQYF
TGTGCCAGCAGCCCCAGGGGGCGGGATGCCTACGAGCAGTACTTC
>-|TRBJ2-1|-|TRBV18
CASSPGTEQFF
TGTGCCAGCTCACCAGGTACTGAGCAGTTCTTC
>-|TRBJ2-2|-|TRBV11-2
CASSPLSGNTGELFF
TGTGCCAGCAGCCCCCTTAGCGGCAACACCGGGGAGCTGTTTTTT
>-|TRBJ1-5|-|TRBV9
CASSQEWGAGQPQHF
TGTGCCAGCAGCCAAGAGTGGGGGGCAGGTCAGCCCCAGCATTTT
>-|TRBJ2-1|TRBD2|TRBV15
CATTPAGTSAYNEQFF
TGTGCCACCACCCCCGCCGGGACTAGCGCCTACAATGAGCAGTTCTTC